The 29 T cell receptor beta chains below were found in one sample sequenced in a study of blood T cell repertoires in COVID-19. Method: immunoSEQ multiplex PCR; TCRdb's copy keeps in-frame clones and lacks some. This sample yields 25,000 to 35,000 clones, of which approximately 80% are seen a single time; 35% belongs to the top ten. What was sequenced was peripheral blood. The source is a man older than 75 with acute or convalescent COVID-19.

The chain joins TRBV24-1 to TRBJ1-2, with unresolved D. Germline V gene data show CDR1 as KGHDR and CDR2 as SFDVKD. Deletions cut 3 bases from V and 2 bases from J, with 6 bases between. This CDR3 comprises 13 residues. The CDR3 DNA is TGTGCCACCAGTGATGCACAGAACTATGGCTACACCTTC. Protein product: CATSDAQNYGYTF.

V gene TRBV25-1 combines with J gene TRBJ1-4, with D maybe TRBD1 (6 bases). The V end was cut by 2 bases, the J end by 4 bases, with 8 bases between. The CDR3 totals 14 residues. Germline values: CDR1 MGHDK, CDR2 SYGVNS. For the CDR3, the DNA is TGTGCCAGCAGTGAAGGGGGCAATAATGAAAAACTGTTTTTT. Translated: CASSEGGNNEKLFF.

The CDR3 sequence is CASSLVGEWGTEAFF. The CDR3 DNA follows: TGCGCCAGCAGCTTGGTAGGGGAATGGGGCACTGAAGCTTTCTTT. The V and J genes are TRBV5-1 and TRBJ1-1; TRBD1 is a possible D gene (5 bases). This CDR3 comprises 15 residues. V lost 0 bases and J lost 4, with 13 bases in between. CDR1 SGHRS and CDR2 YFSETQ come from the germline V gene.

The rearrangement joins TRBV19 to TRBJ2-3; the match to TRBD2 covers 7 bases. The CDR3 runs to 15 residues. With 6 bases clipped from V and 2 bases from J, the junction kept 8 bases outside the gene matches. From germline, CDR1 is LNHDA and CDR2 SQIVND (reference sequence). The CDR3 region is CASSLPSGLTDTQYF. The CDR3 nucleotides are TGTGCCAGTAGCTTACCTAGCGGCCTCACAGATACGCAGTATTTT. Using reference TRBV19 and TRBJ2-3 for the parts outside the CDR3, the full variable domain is DGGITQSPKYLFRKEGQNVTLSCEQNLNHDAMYWYRQDPGQGLRLIYYSQIVNDFQKGDIAEGYSVSREKKESFPLTVTSAQKNPTAFYLCASSLPSGLTDTQYFGPGTRLTVL.

This chain joins TRBV6-6 and TRBJ2-5; D may be TRBD1 (6 bases). CDR3 size: 15 residues. CDR1 is MNHNY, CDR2 SVGAGI, per germline (reference sequence). The V and J ends lost 5 bases and 4 bases respectively, with 17 bases between them. CDR3 in DNA: TGTGCCAGCAGTCGTGGGACACGGGGAAGAGAGACCCAGTACTTC. It encodes CASSRGTRGRETQYF.

The V call is TRBV11-2, the J call TRBJ1-1; 7 bases line up with TRBD1. V lost 5 bases and J lost 7; bases outside the gene matches: 10. The CDR3 totals 14 residues. Germline V gene data show CDR1 as SGHAT and CDR2 as FQNNGV. The CDR3, as DNA: TGTGCCAGCAGCATTGGGACAGTGGGGGGTGAAGCTTTCTTT. Its protein is CASSIGTVGGEAFF.

The chain carries TRBV7-2 and TRBJ2-2; D unresolved. Germline CDR1 SGHTA, CDR2 FQGNSA. The CDR3 is made up of 16 amino acids. Trimming removed 2 bases from V and 0 bases from J, with 10 bases in between. Here the CDR3 DNA reads TGTGCCAGCAGCTTAATCGGCGGCTCGAACACCGGGGAGCTGTTTTTT. This gives the protein CASSLIGGSNTGELFF.

The chain links TRBV4-3 to TRBJ2-1; 11 bases map to TRBD2. The CDR3 length is 17 residues. The V and J ends lost 1 base and 10 bases, in that order; junction bases with no gene match: 12. In germline, CDR1 is LGHNA, CDR2 YSLEER. In nucleotides, the CDR3 is TGCGCCAGCAGCCAAGGCGGTATAGCGGGGGGGCAGGGCGAGCAGTTCTTC. This translates into CASSQGGIAGGQGEQFF.

This clone was counted a few times. V is TRBV18 and J is TRBJ1-3; D uncertain. Per the germline V gene, CDR1 is KGHSH and CDR2 is LQKENI. The V gene lost 5 bases and the J gene lost 1 base, with 6 bases spanning the gap. The CDR3 is 13 amino acids. Written as DNA, the CDR3 is TGTGCCAGCTCAAGCGGGTCTGGAAACACCATATATTTT. It codes for CASSSGSGNTIYF.

The J gene is TRBJ1-1, the V gene TRBV19, with D maybe TRBD1 (5 bases). CDR3 length equals 14 residues. From germline, CDR1 is LNHDA and CDR2 SQIVND (reference sequence). The germline V and J ends were trimmed by 9 bases and 0 bases, with 14 bases remaining between them. CDR3 nucleotides: TGTGCCAGCCGTCGGCTAGGGGTGAACACTGAAGCTTTCTTT. The encoded protein is CASRRLGVNTEAFF.

The V gene is TRBV7-3, the J gene TRBJ1-2, with 7 positions matching TRBD1. Germline CDR1 SGHTA, CDR2 FQGTGA. The V gene end was trimmed by 2 bases and the J gene end by 3 bases; junction bases not matched to a gene: 3. This CDR3 spans 14 amino acids. The CDR3 is CASSLEGADYGYTF. In DNA, the CDR3 is TGTGCCAGCAGCTTAGAGGGGGCGGACTATGGCTACACCTTC.

The V gene is TRBV6-1, the J gene TRBJ2-7, with a weak D call TRBD2 (7 bases). CDR1 and CDR2 (germline): MNHNS, SASEGT. The CDR3 covers 16 residues. Trimming removed 1 base at V and 4 bases at J, with 17 bases between. CDR3 in amino acids: CASSEVGGGQRYEQYF. CDR3 coding DNA: TGTGCCAGCAGTGAAGTTGGGGGGGGCCAAAGGTACGAGCAGTACTTC.

The genes are TRBV11-2 and TRBJ2-3; no firm D call. Germline lookup yields CDR1 SGHAT and CDR2 FQNNGV. Trimming stripped 5 bases from V and 2 bases from J, with 14 bases between. The CDR3 totals 15 residues. The CDR3 region is CASSPPRHSTDTQYF. The CDR3 region has the DNA TGTGCCAGCAGCCCCCCGCGACACTCCACAGATACGCAGTATTTT.

The J gene is TRBJ2-5, the V gene TRBV11-3, with 7 positions matching TRBD2. The CDR3 runs to 14 residues. Germline trimming cut 5 bases from V and 5 bases from J; bases unmatched to any gene: 8. CDR1 is SGHNT, CDR2 YENEEA, per germline. CDR3 loop: CASSPGSAGETQYF. CDR3 DNA: TGTGCCAGCAGCCCGGGGTCAGCGGGGGAGACCCAGTACTTC.

The V gene is TRBV19, the J gene TRBJ2-5; 10 bases agree with TRBD2. This CDR3 comprises 15 residues. The junction had 1 base not matched to a gene; V was cut back by 3 bases and J by 0 bases. Looked up from germline, CDR1 is LNHDA and CDR2 is SQIVND (reference sequence). The CDR3 reads CASSISGRYQETQYF. Written as DNA, the CDR3 is TGTGCCAGTAGTATTAGCGGGAGGTACCAAGAGACCCAGTACTTC.

This clone is judged medium-sized. The chain couples TRBV29-1 to TRBJ1-1; D gene ambiguous. From germline, CDR1 is SQVTM and CDR2 ANQGSEA. The V end was cut by 5 bases, the J end by 2 bases, with 9 bases between. The CDR3 totals 12 residues. The CDR3 loop is CSVRSGNTEAFF. The CDR3 nucleotides are TGCAGCGTTCGTTCGGGTAACACTGAAGCTTTCTTT.

This chain connects TRBV7-8 to TRBJ1-1; tentative D call: TRBD1 (6 bases). CDR3 length: 15 residues. CDR1 and CDR2 (germline): SGHVS, FQNEAQ. V was clipped by 1 base and J by 4 bases, with 13 bases between them. The CDR3 sequence: CASSLGRTAFTEAFF. As DNA, the CDR3 is TGTGCCAGCAGCTTAGGGAGGACAGCTTTCACTGAAGCTTTCTTT.

The sample holds one count of this clone. The V and J genes are TRBV3-1 (or the pseudogene TRBV3-2) and TRBJ2-7; a weak D match, TRBD1 (6 bases). V was pared by 2 bases and J by 2 bases, with 13 bases between. The length of the CDR3 is 15 residues. Germline V gives CDR1 LGHDT, CDR2 YNNKEL (reference sequence). This chain's CDR3 is CASSQNRDITYEQYF. CDR3 nucleotide sequence: TGTGCCAGCAGCCAAAACCGGGACATCACCTACGAGCAGTACTTC.

V gene TRBV18 combines with J gene TRBJ2-3, with a possible D match to TRBD1 (6 bases). CDR1 is KGHSH and CDR2 is LQKENI in the germline V gene. CDR3 length equals 14 residues. Trimming shortened V by 2 bases and J by 5 bases, and 11 bases separated the two germline ends. In DNA, the CDR3 is TGTGCCAGCTCACCAGCAGGGGCCGGAGATACGCAGTATTTT. Residues: CASSPAGAGDTQYF.

The chain links TRBV4-3 to TRBJ2-2; tentatively, D is TRBD1 (5 bases). This CDR3 is built from 16 residues. V gave up 0 bases and J gave up 3 bases, with 11 bases separating them. From germline, CDR1 is LGHNA and CDR2 YSLEER. For the CDR3, the DNA is TGCGCCAGCAGCCAAGACAGGGCGGTTGACACCGGGGAGCTGTTTTTT. It is translated as CASSQDRAVDTGELFF.

V and J are TRBV6-1 and TRBJ2-6; D call uncertain. Deletions cut 2 bases from V and 1 base from J, with 15 bases between. This CDR3 has 18 amino acids. Germline V gene sequence: CDR1 MNHNS, CDR2 SASEGT. CDR3 in DNA: TGTGCCAGCAGTGAATTTTTCTCAACGGGTTCTGGGGCCAACGTCCTGACTTTC. It translates to CASSEFFSTGSGANVLTF.

The CDR3 sequence: CASSSPGILLHEQYF. CDR3 coding DNA: TGTGCCAGTAGTTCCCCGGGGATTCTTTTACACGAGCAGTACTTC. The rearrangement joins TRBV19 to TRBJ2-7; D may be TRBD2 (5 bases). Germline V lookup: CDR1 LNHDA, CDR2 SQIVND (reference sequence). This CDR3 comprises 15 residues. Trimming removed 5 bases at V and 5 bases at J, with 19 bases between.

V is TRBV9 and J is TRBJ1-4; D remains ambiguous. Germline CDR1 SGDLS, CDR2 YYNGEE. CDR3 length: 15 residues. Trimming stripped 3 bases from V and 5 bases from J, with 14 bases between. CDR3 in amino acids: CASSDDLGLNEKLFF. Here the CDR3 DNA reads TGTGCCAGCAGCGATGACTTGGGTCTCAATGAAAAACTGTTTTTT.

This sequence joins TRBV2 and TRBJ2-5, with D unresolved. Germline V gives CDR1 SNHLY, CDR2 FYNNEI. The CDR3 has 13 amino acids. V was cut by 4 bases and J by 4 bases, with 10 bases left in between. CDR3 loop: CASSGAGVETQYF. The DNA of the CDR3 is TGTGCCAGCAGTGGTGCAGGTGTAGAGACCCAGTACTTC.

V and J are TRBV5-1 and TRBJ2-3, with D hard to call. The CDR3 spans 13 residues. Deletions cut 0 bases from V and 4 bases from J, with 6 bases between. The V gene's germline CDR1 is SGHRS and CDR2 YFSETQ. The CDR3 region is CASSLDTPDTQYF. The CDR3 region has the DNA TGCGCCAGCAGCTTGGACACCCCAGATACGCAGTATTTT.

This clone was counted once. The chain combines TRBV19 with TRBJ2-3; no clear D gene. The CDR3 is 13 residues long. Trimming removed 5 bases at V and 5 bases at J, with 11 bases between. Germline V lookup: CDR1 LNHDA, CDR2 SQIVND (reference sequence). The CDR3 spells CASSPSEVDTQYF. Written as DNA, the CDR3 is TGTGCCAGTAGTCCCTCTGAGGTAGATACGCAGTATTTT.

The chain couples TRBV29-1 to TRBJ1-4; no clear D gene. Germline assignment: CDR1 SQVTM and CDR2 ANQGSEA. Trimming stripped 1 base from V and 4 bases from J, with 7 bases between. CDR3 length equals 13 residues. The chain's CDR3 is CSVEAEGNEKLFF. For the CDR3, the DNA is TGCAGCGTTGAAGCGGAGGGTAATGAAAAACTGTTTTTT.

The chain recombines TRBV30 with TRBJ1-5; 8 nucleotides line up with TRBD1. This CDR3 has 13 residues. Trimming removed 5 bases from V and 2 bases from J; junction bases left unmatched: 2. CDR1 is GTSNPN and CDR2 is SVGIG in the germline V gene (reference sequence). The DNA of the CDR3 is TGTGCCTGGGGGACAGGCGGCAATCAGCCCCAGCATTTT. It translates to CAWGTGGNQPQHF.

This clone has only a few counts. This sample includes further DNA sequences coding for the same CDR3. For the CDR3, the DNA is TGTGCCAGCTCACCGACAGTCACCGGGGAGCTGTTTTTT. This translates into CASSPTVTGELFF. The chain links TRBV18 to TRBJ2-2; maybe TRBD1 (5 bases). The CDR3 is 13 amino acids. V was pared by 3 bases and J by 4 bases, with 6 bases between. CDR1 is KGHSH, CDR2 LQKENI, per germline.